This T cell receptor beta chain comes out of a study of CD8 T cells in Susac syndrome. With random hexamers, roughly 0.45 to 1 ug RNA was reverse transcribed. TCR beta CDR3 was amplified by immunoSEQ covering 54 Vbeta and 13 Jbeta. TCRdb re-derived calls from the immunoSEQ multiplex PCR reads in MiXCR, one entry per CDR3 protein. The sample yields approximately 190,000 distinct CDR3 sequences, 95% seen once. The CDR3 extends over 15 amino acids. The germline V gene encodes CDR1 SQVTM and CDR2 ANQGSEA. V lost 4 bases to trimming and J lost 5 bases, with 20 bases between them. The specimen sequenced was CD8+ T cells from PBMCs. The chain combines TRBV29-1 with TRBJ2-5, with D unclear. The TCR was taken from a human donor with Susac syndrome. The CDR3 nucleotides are TGCAGCGTTGCCTCCCCTACCGGCATTACGGAGACCCAGTACTTC. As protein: CSVASPTGITETQYF.